Each of the 7 T cell receptor beta chains below was sequenced from the same sample in a study of long-term antiretroviral therapy in people with HIV (dated by TCRdb to the early 2020s). The immunoSEQ hsTCRB v3.0 assay was used at survey level resolution to sequence the TRB variable region. In TCRdb, the immuneACCESS table is reduced to in-frame sequences with V and J assigned. These tables do not hold every clone; where another copy was compared, an unresolved V gene accounts for under half, and the others remain unexplained. The sample table lists 30,000 to 40,000 clones, approximately 97% of them with a count of one. Roughly 2.9% of the sample is in the top ten clones. The sample here was unsorted PBMCs, taken 6.9 years after starting antiretroviral therapy. Receptors were obtained from a man aged 25-40 years with HIV.

The chain employs TRBV4-3 and TRBJ2-6, with 7 bases matching TRBD1. Trimming cost V 5 bases and J 3 bases; bases outside gene matches: 7. The germline V gene has CDR1 LGHNA and CDR2 YSLEER. The CDR3 totals 16 residues. The CDR3 is CASSGRQGGGANVLTF. CDR3 DNA: TGCGCCAGCAGCGGACGACAGGGTGGTGGGGCCAACGTCCTGACTTTC.

This clone has only one observation. The CDR3 DNA reads as TGTGCCAGCAGCTTACATCGCGGCGGTAAAACCTACGAGCAGTACTTC. Protein sequence: CASSLHRGGKTYEQYF. The rearrangement uses TRBV7-9 and TRBJ2-7, with unresolved D. This CDR3 is 16 amino acids long. Trimming removed 2 bases from V and 2 bases from J, with 16 bases in between. The germline V gene encodes CDR1 SEHNR and CDR2 FQNEAQ (reference sequence).

J is TRBJ1-3 and V is TRBV2; no definite D call. V was pared by 2 bases and J by 0 bases, with 14 bases between. Germline-derived CDR1 and CDR2 are SNHLY and FYNNEI. This CDR3 contains 17 residues. CDR3 coding DNA: TGTGCCAGCAGTGAACGGGCTTTTCGGCGCTCTGGAAACACCATATATTTT. This codes for CASSERAFRRSGNTIYF.

The chain joins TRBV6-1 to TRBJ2-5; weak D call: TRBD1 (6 bases). V shed 4 bases and J shed 2 bases, with 8 bases lying between them. This CDR3 has 13 amino acids. Germline CDR1 is MNHNS and CDR2 is SASEGT. The CDR3 DNA follows: TGTGCCAGCAGTGGGACAGTGCAAGAGACCCAGTACTTC. Encoded protein: CASSGTVQETQYF.

This chain connects TRBV2 to TRBJ2-5; perhaps TRBD2 as D (7 bases). Germline assignment: CDR1 SNHLY and CDR2 FYNNEI. The V end was cut by 11 bases, the J end by 4 bases, with 20 bases between. This CDR3 contains 14 residues. The CDR3 region is CACSGGKGGETQYF. Here the CDR3 DNA reads TGTGCCTGCTCGGGGGGCAAGGGGGGAGAGACCCAGTACTTC.

The chain joins TRBV6-5 to TRBJ1-2; no reliable D call. The CDR3 runs 15 residues. Germline V gene lookup returns CDR1 MNHEY and CDR2 SVGAGI. V lost 0 bases and J lost 0, with 8 bases in between. The DNA for the CDR3 is TGTGCCAGCAGTTACTCGGCATTGTCTAACTATGGCTACACCTTC. This translates into CASSYSALSNYGYTF.

This rearrangement joins TRBV15 to TRBJ1-2, with TRBD1 identical over 7 bases. The J segment lost 6 bases and the V segment lost 2 bases, leaving 9 bases of the junction unmatched. The V gene's germline CDR1 is LNHNV and CDR2 YYDKDF (reference sequence). This CDR3 region has 15 residues. CDR3 nucleotide sequence: TGTGCCACCAGCAGAAGACAGGGAAGCCCCCATGGCTACACCTTC. This encodes CATSRRQGSPHGYTF.